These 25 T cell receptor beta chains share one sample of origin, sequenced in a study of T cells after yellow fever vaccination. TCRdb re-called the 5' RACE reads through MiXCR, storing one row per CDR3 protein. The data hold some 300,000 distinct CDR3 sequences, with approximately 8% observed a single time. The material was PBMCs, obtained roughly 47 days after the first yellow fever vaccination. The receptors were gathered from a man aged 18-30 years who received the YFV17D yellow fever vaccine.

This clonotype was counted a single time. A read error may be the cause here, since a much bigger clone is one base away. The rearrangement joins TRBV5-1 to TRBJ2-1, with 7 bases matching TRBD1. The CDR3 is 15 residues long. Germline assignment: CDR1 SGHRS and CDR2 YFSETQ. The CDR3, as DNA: TGCGCCAGCAGCAAACGACAGGGTATAGGCGATGAGCAGTTGTTC. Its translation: CASSKRQGIGDEQLF.

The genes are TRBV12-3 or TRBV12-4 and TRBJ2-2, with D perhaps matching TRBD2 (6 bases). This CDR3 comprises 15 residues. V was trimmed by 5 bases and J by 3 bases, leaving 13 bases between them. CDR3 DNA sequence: TGTGCCAGCAGTCGACAGCGGGCCGACACCGGGGAGCTGTTTTTT. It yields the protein CASSRQRADTGELFF.

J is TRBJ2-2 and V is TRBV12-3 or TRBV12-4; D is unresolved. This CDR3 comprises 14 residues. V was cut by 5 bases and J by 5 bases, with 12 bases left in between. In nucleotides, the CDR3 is TGTGCCAGCAGTATACTGACATCTACCGGGGAGCTGTTTTTT. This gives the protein CASSILTSTGELFF.

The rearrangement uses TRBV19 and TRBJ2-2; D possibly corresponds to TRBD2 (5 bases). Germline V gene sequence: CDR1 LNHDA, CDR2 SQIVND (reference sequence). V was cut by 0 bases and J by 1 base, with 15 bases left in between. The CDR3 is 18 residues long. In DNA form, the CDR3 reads TGTGCCAGTAGTATAGATTCGTTTTGGGAGAAGAACACCGGGGAGCTGTTTTTT. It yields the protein CASSIDSFWEKNTGELFF. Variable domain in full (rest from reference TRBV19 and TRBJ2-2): DGGITQSPKYLFRKEGQNVTLSCEQNLNHDAMYWYRQDPGQGLRLIYYSQIVNDFQKGDIAEGYSVSREKKESFPLTVTSAQKNPTAFYLCASSIDSFWEKNTGELFFGEGSRLTVL.

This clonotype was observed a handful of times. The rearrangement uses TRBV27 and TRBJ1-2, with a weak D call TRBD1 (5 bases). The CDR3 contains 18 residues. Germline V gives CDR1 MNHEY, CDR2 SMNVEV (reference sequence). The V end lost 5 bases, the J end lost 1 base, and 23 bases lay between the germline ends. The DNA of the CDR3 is TGTGCCAGCAGTCCTGGCAGGGTCACGAGAACCTTTAACTATGGCTACACCTTC. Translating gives CASSPGRVTRTFNYGYTF.

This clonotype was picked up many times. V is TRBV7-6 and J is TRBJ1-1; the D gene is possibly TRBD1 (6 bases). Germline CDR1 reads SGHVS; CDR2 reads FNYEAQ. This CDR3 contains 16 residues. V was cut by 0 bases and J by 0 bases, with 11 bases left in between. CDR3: CASSLAGGGMNTEAFF. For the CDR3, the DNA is TGTGCCAGCAGCTTAGCCGGGGGGGGCATGAACACTGAAGCTTTCTTT. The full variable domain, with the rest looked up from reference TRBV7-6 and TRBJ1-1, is GAGVSQSPRYKVTKRGQDVALRCDPISGHVSLYWYRQALGQGPEFLTYFNYEAQQDKSGLPNDRFSAERPEGSISTLTIQRTEQRDSAMYRCASSLAGGGMNTEAFFGQGTRLTVV.

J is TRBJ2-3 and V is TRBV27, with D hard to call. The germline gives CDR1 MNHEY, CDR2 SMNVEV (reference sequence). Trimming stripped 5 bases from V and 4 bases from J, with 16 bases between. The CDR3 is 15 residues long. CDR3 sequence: CASSPSHLSSDTQYF. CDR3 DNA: TGTGCCAGCAGTCCGTCTCATCTTAGCTCAGATACGCAGTATTTT.

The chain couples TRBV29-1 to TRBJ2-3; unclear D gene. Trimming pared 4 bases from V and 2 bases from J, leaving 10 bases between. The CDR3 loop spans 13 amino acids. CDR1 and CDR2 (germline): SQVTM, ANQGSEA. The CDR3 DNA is TGCAGCGTTGTTTACGTGTTCACAGATACGCAGTATTTT. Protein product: CSVVYVFTDTQYF.

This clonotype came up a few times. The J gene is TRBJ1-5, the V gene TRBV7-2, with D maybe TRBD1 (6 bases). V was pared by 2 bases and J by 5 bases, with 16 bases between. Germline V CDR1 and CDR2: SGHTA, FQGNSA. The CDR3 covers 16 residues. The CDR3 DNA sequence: TGTGCCAGCAGCTTACGGGGGCCCGGAAACTATCAGCCCCAGCATTTT. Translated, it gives CASSLRGPGNYQPQHF.

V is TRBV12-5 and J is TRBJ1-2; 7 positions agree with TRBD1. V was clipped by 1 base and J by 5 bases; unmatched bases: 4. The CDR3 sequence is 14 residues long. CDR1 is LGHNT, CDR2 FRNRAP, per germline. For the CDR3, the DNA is TGTGCTAGTGGTTTGGCGGGACAGACTTATGGCTACACCTTC. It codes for CASGLAGQTYGYTF.

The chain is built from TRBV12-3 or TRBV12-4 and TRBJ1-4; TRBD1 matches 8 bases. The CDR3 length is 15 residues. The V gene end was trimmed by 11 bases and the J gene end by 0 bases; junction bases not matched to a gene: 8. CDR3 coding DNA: TGTGCCGTATCGACAGGGGATGCAACTAATGAAAAACTGTTTTTT. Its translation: CAVSTGDATNEKLFF.

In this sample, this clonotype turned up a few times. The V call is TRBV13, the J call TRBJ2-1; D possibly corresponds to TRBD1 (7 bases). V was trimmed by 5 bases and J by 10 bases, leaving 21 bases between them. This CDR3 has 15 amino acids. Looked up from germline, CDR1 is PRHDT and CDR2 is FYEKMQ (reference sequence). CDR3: CASSQTGRGGAEQFF. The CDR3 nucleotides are TGTGCCAGCAGCCAGACAGGGCGGGGAGGAGCCGAGCAGTTCTTC.

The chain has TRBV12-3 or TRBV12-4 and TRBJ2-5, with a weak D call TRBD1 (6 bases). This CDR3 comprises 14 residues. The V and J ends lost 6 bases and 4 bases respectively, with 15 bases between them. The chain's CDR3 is CASSPLTGPETQYF. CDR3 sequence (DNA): TGTGCCAGCAGCCCCCTGACAGGTCCAGAGACCCAGTACTTC.

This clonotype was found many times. The CDR3 protein is CASSSIAQGPNIQYF. The CDR3 DNA sequence: TGTGCCAGCAGTTCTATAGCGCAGGGACCAAACATTCAGTACTTC. The genes are TRBV28 and TRBJ2-4; either TRBD1 or TRBD2 may fit D (5 bases each). Germline CDR1 and CDR2: MDHEN and SYDVKM. The CDR3 is made up of 15 amino acids. V was cut by 4 bases and J by 6 bases, with 16 bases left in between.

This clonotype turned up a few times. The DNA of the CDR3 is TGTGCCAGCAGCGGAGCGGGGGGACTGAACACTGAAGCTTTCTTT. Protein: CASSGAGGLNTEAFF. V is TRBV7-9 and J is TRBJ1-1; possibly TRBD1 for D (5 bases). Trimming removed 5 bases at V and 0 bases at J, with 13 bases between. The CDR3 is made up of 15 amino acids. The V gene's germline CDR1 is SEHNR and CDR2 FQNEAQ (reference sequence).

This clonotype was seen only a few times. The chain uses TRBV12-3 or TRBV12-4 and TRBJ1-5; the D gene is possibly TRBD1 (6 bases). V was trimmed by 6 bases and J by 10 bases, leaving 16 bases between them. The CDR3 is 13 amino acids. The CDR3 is CASSGGGASPQHF. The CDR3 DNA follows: TGTGCCAGCAGCGGCGGGGGGGCTTCTCCCCAGCATTTT.

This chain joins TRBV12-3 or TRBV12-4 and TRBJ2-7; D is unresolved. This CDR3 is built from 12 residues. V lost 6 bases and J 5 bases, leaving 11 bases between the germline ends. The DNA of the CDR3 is TGTGCCAGCAGAGGAGTTTTCGACGAGCAGTACTTC. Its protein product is CASRGVFDEQYF.

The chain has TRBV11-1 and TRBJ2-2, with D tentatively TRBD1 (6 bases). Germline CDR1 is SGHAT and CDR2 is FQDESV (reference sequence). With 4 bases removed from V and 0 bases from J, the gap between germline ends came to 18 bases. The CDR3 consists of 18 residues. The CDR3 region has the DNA TGTGCCAGCAGCTCGCTCAAGGGAAACAGGGCGAACACCGGGGAGCTGTTTTTT. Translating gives CASSSLKGNRANTGELFF.

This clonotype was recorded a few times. The CDR3, as DNA: TGTGCCAGCAGCGGATTTGCAGATACGCAGTATTTT. Amino acids: CASSGFADTQYF. The V call is TRBV9, the J call TRBJ2-3; D call uncertain. V was pared by 3 bases and J by 4 bases, with 6 bases between. The CDR3 consists of 12 residues. CDR1 and CDR2 (germline): SGDLS, YYNGEE.

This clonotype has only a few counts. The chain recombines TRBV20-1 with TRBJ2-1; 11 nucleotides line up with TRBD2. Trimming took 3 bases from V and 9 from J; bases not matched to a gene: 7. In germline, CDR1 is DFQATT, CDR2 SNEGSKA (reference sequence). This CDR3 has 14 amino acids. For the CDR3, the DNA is TGCAGTGCTAGCAGTTTGCTAGCGGGGGGTGAGCAGTTCTTC. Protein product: CSASSLLAGGEQFF.

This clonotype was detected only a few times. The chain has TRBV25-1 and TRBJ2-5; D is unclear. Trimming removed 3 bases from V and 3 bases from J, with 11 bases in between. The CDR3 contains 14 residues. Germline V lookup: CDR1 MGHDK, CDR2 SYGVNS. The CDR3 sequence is CASSDVRREETQYF. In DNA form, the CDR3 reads TGTGCCAGCAGTGACGTTCGAAGGGAAGAGACCCAGTACTTC.

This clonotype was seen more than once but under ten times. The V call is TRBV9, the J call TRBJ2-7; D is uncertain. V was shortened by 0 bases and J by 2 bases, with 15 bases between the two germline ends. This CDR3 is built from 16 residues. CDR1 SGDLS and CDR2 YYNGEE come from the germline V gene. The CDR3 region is CASSVAGEARTYEQYF. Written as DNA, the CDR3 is TGTGCCAGCAGCGTAGCCGGAGAGGCACGGACCTACGAGCAGTACTTC. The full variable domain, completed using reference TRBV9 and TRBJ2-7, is DSGVTQTPKHLITATGQRVTLRCSPRSGDLSVYWYQQSLDQGLQFLIQYYNGEERAKGNILERFSAQQFPDLHSELNLSSLELGDSALYFCASSVAGEARTYEQYFGPGTRLTVT.

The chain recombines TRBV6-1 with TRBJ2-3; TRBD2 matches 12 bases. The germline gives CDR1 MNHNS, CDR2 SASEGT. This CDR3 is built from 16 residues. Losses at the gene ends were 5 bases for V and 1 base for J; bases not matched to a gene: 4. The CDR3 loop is CASSRRLAGGTDTQYF. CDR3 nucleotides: TGTGCCAGCAGTCGAAGACTAGCGGGGGGCACAGATACGCAGTATTTT.

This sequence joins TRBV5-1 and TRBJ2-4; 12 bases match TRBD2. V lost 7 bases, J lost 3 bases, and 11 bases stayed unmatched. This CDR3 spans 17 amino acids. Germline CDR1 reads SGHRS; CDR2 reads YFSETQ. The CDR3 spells CASRHLAGGPGKNIQYF. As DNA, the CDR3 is TGCGCCAGCCGTCACCTAGCGGGGGGGCCGGGCAAAAACATTCAGTACTTC.

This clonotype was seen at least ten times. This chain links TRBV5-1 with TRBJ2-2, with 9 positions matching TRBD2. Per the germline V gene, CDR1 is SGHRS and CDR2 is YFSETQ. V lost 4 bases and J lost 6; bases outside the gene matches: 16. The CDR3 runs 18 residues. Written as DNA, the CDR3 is TGCGCCAGCAGCCCCAACCCCAGCGGGGGGATCCACCCCGGGGAGCTGTTTTTT. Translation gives CASSPNPSGGIHPGELFF.